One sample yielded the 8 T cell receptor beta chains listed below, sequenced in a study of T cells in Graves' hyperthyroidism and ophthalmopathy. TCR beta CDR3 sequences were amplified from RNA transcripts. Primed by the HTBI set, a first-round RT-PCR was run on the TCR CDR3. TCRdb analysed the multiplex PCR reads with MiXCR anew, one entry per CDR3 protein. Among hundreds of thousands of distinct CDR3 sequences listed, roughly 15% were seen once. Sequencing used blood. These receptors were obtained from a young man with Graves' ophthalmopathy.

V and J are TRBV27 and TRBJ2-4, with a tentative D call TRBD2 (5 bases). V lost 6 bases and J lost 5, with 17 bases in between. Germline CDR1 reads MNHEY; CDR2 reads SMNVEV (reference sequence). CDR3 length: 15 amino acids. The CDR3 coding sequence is TGTGCCAGCAGCTCGATACTAGGAGGTGAAAACATTCAGTACTTC. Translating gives CASSSILGGENIQYF.

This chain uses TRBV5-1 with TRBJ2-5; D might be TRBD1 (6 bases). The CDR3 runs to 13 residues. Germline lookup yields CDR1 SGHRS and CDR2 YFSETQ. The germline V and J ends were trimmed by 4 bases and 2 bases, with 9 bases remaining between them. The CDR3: CASSRGFQETQYF. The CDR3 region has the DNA TGCGCCAGCAGCAGGGGGTTTCAAGAGACCCAGTACTTC.

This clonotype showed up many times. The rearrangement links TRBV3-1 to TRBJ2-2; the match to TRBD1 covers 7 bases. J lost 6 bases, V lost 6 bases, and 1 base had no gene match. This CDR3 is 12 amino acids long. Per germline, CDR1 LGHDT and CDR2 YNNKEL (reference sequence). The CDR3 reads CASSQGAGELFF. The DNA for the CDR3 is TGTGCCAGCAGTCAGGGGGCCGGGGAGCTGTTTTTT.

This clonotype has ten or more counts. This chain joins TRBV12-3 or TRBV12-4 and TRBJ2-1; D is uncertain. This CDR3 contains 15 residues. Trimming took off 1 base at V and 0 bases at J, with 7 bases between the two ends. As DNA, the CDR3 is TGTGCCAGCAGTTTAGATAGGCTCTCCTACAATGAGCAGTTCTTC. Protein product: CASSLDRLSYNEQFF.

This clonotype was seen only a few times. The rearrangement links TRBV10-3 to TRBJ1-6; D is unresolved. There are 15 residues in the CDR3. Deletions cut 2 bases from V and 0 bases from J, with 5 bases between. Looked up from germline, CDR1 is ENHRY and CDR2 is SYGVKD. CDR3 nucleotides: TGTGCCATCAGTGAGGAGAGCTCCTATAATTCACCCCTCCACTTT. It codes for CAISEESSYNSPLHF.

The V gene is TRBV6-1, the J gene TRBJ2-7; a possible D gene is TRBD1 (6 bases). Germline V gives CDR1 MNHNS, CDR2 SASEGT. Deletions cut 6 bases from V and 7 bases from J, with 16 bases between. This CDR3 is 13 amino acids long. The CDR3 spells CASSSQLGGEQYF. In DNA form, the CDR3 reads TGTGCCAGCAGCTCCCAATTAGGGGGTGAGCAGTACTTC.

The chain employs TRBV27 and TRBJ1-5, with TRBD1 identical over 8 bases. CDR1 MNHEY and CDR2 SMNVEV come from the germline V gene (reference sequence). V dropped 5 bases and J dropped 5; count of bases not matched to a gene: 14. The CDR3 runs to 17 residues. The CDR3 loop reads CASSRSFRQGQDQPQHF. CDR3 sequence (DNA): TGTGCCAGCAGTCGAAGTTTTAGACAGGGGCAAGATCAGCCCCAGCATTTT.

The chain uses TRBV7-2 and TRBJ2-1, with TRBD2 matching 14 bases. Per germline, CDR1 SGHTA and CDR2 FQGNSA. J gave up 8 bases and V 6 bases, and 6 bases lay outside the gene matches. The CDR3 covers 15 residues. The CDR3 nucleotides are TGTGCCAGCAGTCTGACTAGCGGGGGGGCAGATGAGCAGTTCTTC. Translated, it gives CASSLTSGGADEQFF. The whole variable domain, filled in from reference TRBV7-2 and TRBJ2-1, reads GAGVSQSPSNKVTEKGKDVELRCDPISGHTALYWYRQSLGQGLEFLIYFQGNSAPDKSGLPSDRFSAERTGGSVSTLTIQRTQQEDSAVYLCASSLTSGGADEQFFGPGTRLTVL.